This entry lists 22 T cell receptor beta chains sequenced from one sample in a study of beta chain features in type 1 diabetes (dated by TCRdb to the late 2010s). Study-wide conclusions, independent of this receptor: Type 1 diabetes patients showed a moderate but significant shortening of TCRB CDR3 length in all four CD4+ subsets.

Their antigens remain unidentified. Library method: the immunoSEQ multiplex PCR assay. The entire amount of isolated RNA was reverse transcribed using the High Capacity cDNA Reverse Transcription Kit, so the sequenced TCRB transcripts were expressed ones. Not all clones reach the TCRdb copy of this immuneACCESS table, which keeps in-frame sequences only. Checked studies attribute under half of the gap to unresolved V genes and leave the rest unexplained. This sample is represented by about 150,000 clones; 10% to 13% of them were singletons. The top ten clones comprise 0.5% of the sample. Input material: central memory CD4+ T cells from blood. The source is a man aged 25-40 years with type 1 diabetes.

The chain couples TRBV28 to TRBJ2-2; 7 bases map to TRBD2. The ends lost 3 bases at V and 3 bases at J; junction bases unmatched: 7. CDR1 is MDHEN and CDR2 is SYDVKM in the germline V gene. This CDR3 region has 16 residues. CDR3 loop: CASSLPRGSDTGELFF. Here the CDR3 DNA reads TGTGCCAGCAGTTTGCCGCGGGGGTCTGACACCGGGGAGCTGTTTTTT.

A word on this clone: A junction boundary mismatches the germline segment, possibly from a read error. The rearrangement links TRBV4-1 to TRBJ1-2, with TRBD1 identical over 10 bases. The CDR3 runs to 17 residues. The germline V gene has CDR1 MGHRA and CDR2 YSYEKL. The DNA of the CDR3 is TGCGCCAGCACCCAAGCATTTGGGACAGGGGTTAACTATGGCTACACCTTC. Amino acids: CASTQAFGTGVNYGYTF.

This clone turned up a few times. V usage is TRBV5-6 and J usage is TRBJ2-1, with TRBD2 as a possible D gene (5 bases). Germline V gene sequence: CDR1 SGHDT, CDR2 YYEEEE. The CDR3 runs 12 residues. Trimming stripped 1 base from V and 9 bases from J, with 8 bases between. The CDR3 DNA reads as TGTGCCAGCAGCTTGTTGCGGGCTGAGCAGTTCTTC. Amino acid sequence: CASSLLRAEQFF.

This clone was detected a few times. The V gene is TRBV11-2, the J gene TRBJ2-7; D is undetermined. Looked up from germline, CDR1 is SGHAT and CDR2 is FQNNGV. The V gene lost 3 bases and the J gene lost 0 bases, with 6 bases spanning the gap. The CDR3 totals 13 residues. The CDR3 loop is CASSFTASYEQYF. CDR3 sequence (DNA): TGTGCCAGCAGCTTTACAGCCTCCTACGAGCAGTACTTC.

The rearrangement uses TRBV27 and TRBJ1-5; 7 nucleotides line up with TRBD1. After removal of 8 bases from V and 6 bases from J, the junction contained 7 bases not matched to a gene. This CDR3 region has 13 residues. The germline V gene has CDR1 MNHEY and CDR2 SMNVEV (reference sequence). The CDR3 DNA is TGTGCCAGCGGGCACAGGGGAGGTCAGCCCCAGCATTTT. The encoded protein is CASGHRGGQPQHF.

The rearrangement links TRBV13 to TRBJ1-1; D possibly corresponds to TRBD1 (5 bases). The CDR3 covers 14 residues. The germline V gene encodes CDR1 PRHDT and CDR2 FYEKMQ (reference sequence). The germline V and J ends were trimmed by 4 bases and 5 bases, with 14 bases remaining between them. CDR3 DNA sequence: TGTGCCAGCAGCTCCGGAGGGGTCGGGACTGAAGCTTTCTTT. Translated: CASSSGGVGTEAFF.

This clone was detected ten times or more. Here the CDR3 reads CASSSKRFF. The CDR3 nucleotides read TGTGCCAGCAGCTCTAAACGGTTCTTC. The chain joins TRBV5-4 to TRBJ2-1, with D unresolved. V lost 3 bases and J 15 bases, leaving 7 bases between the germline ends. This CDR3 region has 9 residues. From germline, CDR1 is SGHNT and CDR2 YYREEE (reference sequence). Drawing the rest from reference TRBV5-4 and TRBJ2-1, the complete variable domain is ETGVTQSPTHLIKTRGQQVTLRCSSQSGHNTVSWYQQALGQGPQFIFQYYREEENGRGNFPPRFSGLQFPNYSSELNVNALELDDSALYLCASSSKRFFGPGTRLTVL.

The V call is TRBV7-9, the J call TRBJ2-7; D not resolved. Germline-derived CDR1 and CDR2 are SEHNR and FQNEAQ (reference sequence). This CDR3 has 11 residues. V lost 3 bases to trimming and J lost 3 bases, with 3 bases between them. The CDR3 region is CASSFHYEQYF. The CDR3 DNA follows: TGTGCCAGCAGCTTCCACTACGAGCAGTACTTC.

This clone has only a few counts. CDR3 nucleotides: TGTGCCAGCAGCTTACAACGGGAACTCGATACGCAGTATTTT. Protein product: CASSLQRELDTQYF. V usage is TRBV7-3 and J usage is TRBJ2-3; weak D call: TRBD2 (5 bases). This CDR3 spans 14 amino acids. Trimming cost V 2 bases and J 6 bases, with 12 bases left between them. Germline assignment: CDR1 SGHTA and CDR2 FQGTGA.

This clone has only a few counts. The rearrangement uses TRBV15 and TRBJ1-5; D unclear. The CDR3 extends over 13 amino acids. V was cut by 0 bases and J by 4 bases, with 4 bases left in between. Germline CDR1 LNHNV, CDR2 YYDKDF (reference sequence). Here the CDR3 DNA reads TGTGCCACCAGCAGAGATCGGAATCAGCCCCAGCATTTT. This encodes CATSRDRNQPQHF.

This clone was detected a few times. The chain is built from TRBV30 and TRBJ1-5; D perhaps matches TRBD1 (6 bases). V shed 0 bases and J shed 7 bases, with 25 bases lying between them. Germline loops: CDR1 GTSNPN, CDR2 SVGIG (reference sequence). This CDR3 is 18 amino acids long. CDR3 sequence reads: CAWSVRNDGQPLGQPQHF. The CDR3 region has the DNA TGTGCCTGGAGTGTACGCAACGATGGACAGCCTCTGGGACAGCCCCAGCATTTT.

This clone came up a few times. V usage is TRBV6-5 and J usage is TRBJ2-4; TRBD1 agrees at 9 bases. With 2 bases clipped from V and 9 bases from J, the junction kept 5 bases outside the gene matches. Germline CDR1 and CDR2: MNHEY and SVGAGI. The CDR3 sequence is 14 residues long. The CDR3: CASSYPGQGGIQYF. The CDR3 DNA follows: TGTGCCAGCAGTTACCCGGGACAGGGAGGCATTCAGTACTTC.

The rearrangement uses TRBV2 and TRBJ2-5, with TRBD1 matching 7 bases. V trimming: 5 bases; J trimming: 3 bases; junction bases outside the gene matches: 3. Germline V gene sequence: CDR1 SNHLY, CDR2 FYNNEI. This CDR3 comprises 13 residues. The CDR3 bases are TGTGCCAGCAGTCGACAGGGAAAAGAGACCCAGTACTTC. Protein product: CASSRQGKETQYF.

This chain uses TRBV18 with TRBJ2-4; 7 bases are a match to TRBD2. The ends lost 0 bases at V and 1 base at J; junction bases unmatched: 0. The CDR3 contains 15 residues. Germline CDR1 reads KGHSH; CDR2 reads LQKENI. CDR3 region: CASSPPGGAKNIQYF. The CDR3, as DNA: TGTGCCAGCTCACCACCGGGGGGGGCCAAAAACATTCAGTACTTC.

The table lists this clone with a few counts. V usage is TRBV28 and J usage is TRBJ2-6, with D possibly TRBD1 on 5 matching bases. Germline V gene sequence: CDR1 MDHEN, CDR2 SYDVKM. Trimming cost V 2 bases and J 0 bases, with 5 bases left between them. This CDR3 contains 15 residues. This CDR3 is CASSLQGSGANVLTF. CDR3 nucleotide sequence: TGTGCCAGCAGTTTACAGGGCTCTGGGGCCAACGTCCTGACTTTC.

CDR3 loop: CASSFVEVQGAFF. The CDR3 nucleotides read TGTGCCAGCAGTTTTGTAGAGGTTCAGGGAGCTTTCTTT. V is TRBV28 and J is TRBJ1-1; perhaps TRBD1 as D (5 bases). V lost 3 bases, J lost 10 bases, and 15 bases lay in between. The CDR3 is made up of 13 amino acids. Germline V gene sequence: CDR1 MDHEN, CDR2 SYDVKM.

V and J are TRBV9 and TRBJ1-1; the D is unclear. Trimming shortened V by 0 bases and J by 5 bases, and 8 bases separated the two germline ends. CDR3 length equals 13 residues. Germline CDR1 and CDR2: SGDLS and YYNGEE. The DNA of the CDR3 is TGTGCCAGCAGCGTAGAGTTCCAGACTGAAGCTTTCTTT. It is translated as CASSVEFQTEAFF.

This clone showed up just a few times. The J gene is TRBJ2-6, the V gene TRBV4-3; TRBD2 might be the D (6 bases). Trimming removed 11 bases from V and 1 base from J, with 9 bases in between. Germline CDR1 reads LGHNA; CDR2 reads YSLEER. CDR3 length equals 13 residues. The chain's CDR3 is CAAGRSGANVLTF. DNA for the CDR3: TGCGCCGCTGGGAGGTCTGGGGCCAACGTCCTGACTTTC.

In DNA form, the CDR3 reads TGTGCCAGCAGCCGTTCTAGCGGGATTTTCAATGAGCAGTTCTTC. Protein product: CASSRSSGIFNEQFF. V gene TRBV7-6 combines with J gene TRBJ2-1; 9 bases align to TRBD2. Looked up from germline, CDR1 is SGHVS and CDR2 is FNYEAQ. The CDR3 consists of 15 residues. The J segment lost 6 bases and the V segment lost 5 bases, leaving 8 bases of the junction unmatched.

This clone has only a few counts. This chain uses TRBV19 with TRBJ1-1; TRBD1 matches at 7 bases. Looked up from germline, CDR1 is LNHDA and CDR2 is SQIVND (reference sequence). J was trimmed by 7 bases and V by 5 bases; bases with no gene match: 10. There are 14 residues in the CDR3. CDR3 sequence reads: CASSERTGDNEAFF. CDR3 nucleotide sequence: TGTGCCAGTAGTGAGAGGACAGGCGACAATGAAGCTTTCTTT.

The J gene is TRBJ2-7, the V gene TRBV5-4, with D perhaps matching TRBD2 (6 bases). The CDR3 is 15 residues long. With 0 bases removed from V and 3 bases from J, the gap between germline ends came to 13 bases. Per germline, CDR1 SGHNT and CDR2 YYREEE (reference sequence). DNA of the CDR3: TGTGCCAGCAGCTTGGGTCAGGGAGGAGACTACGAGCAGTACTTC. This sequence encodes CASSLGQGGDYEQYF.

The table lists this clone with a few counts. As DNA, the CDR3 is TGTGCCAGCAGGAACACGAACACCGGGGAGCTGTTTTTT. This translates into CASRNTNTGELFF. The chain couples TRBV7-9 to TRBJ2-2; D remains ambiguous. Germline assignment: CDR1 SEHNR and CDR2 FQNEAQ (reference sequence). The V and J ends lost 6 bases and 0 bases respectively, with 5 bases between them. CDR3 length equals 13 residues.